The 4 T cell receptor beta chains in this list originate from one sample, sequenced in a study of blood T cell repertoires in COVID-19. Clones were read by immunoSEQ multiplex PCR, and TCRdb kept only the in-frame ones, dropping some. The repertoire holds tens of thousands of clones, roughly 86% seen once, with 8.2% in the top ten. The sequencing sample was made of peripheral blood. These receptors were taken from a woman older than 75 with acute or convalescent COVID-19.

The V gene is TRBV6-5, the J gene TRBJ1-2; TRBD1 matches at 7 bases. The CDR3 is 14 amino acids. V shed 5 bases, J shed 2 bases, and the junction held 5 bases outside the gene matches. Germline V CDR1 and CDR2: MNHEY, SVGAGI. The CDR3 protein is CASSPLQGNYGYTF. The CDR3, as DNA: TGTGCCAGCAGTCCCCTACAGGGGAACTATGGCTACACCTTC.

This clone occurred many times. The V and J genes are TRBV5-1 and TRBJ1-1; D is unresolved. Germline V lookup: CDR1 SGHRS, CDR2 YFSETQ. Trimming cost V 4 bases and J 1 base, with 11 bases left between them. The CDR3 extends over 14 amino acids. The CDR3 spells CASSRNTENTEAFF. CDR3 DNA: TGCGCCAGCAGCCGTAACACAGAGAACACTGAAGCTTTCTTT. Variable domain in full (rest from reference TRBV5-1 and TRBJ1-1): KAGVTQTPRYLIKTRGQQVTLSCSPISGHRSVSWYQQTPGQGLQFLFEYFSETQRNKGNFPGRFSGRQFSNSRSEMNVSTLELGDSALYLCASSRNTENTEAFFGQGTRLTVV.

The J gene is TRBJ2-4, the V gene TRBV28, with 9 positions matching TRBD1. Germline V gene data show CDR1 as MDHEN and CDR2 as SYDVKM. The CDR3 spans 13 residues. The V gene end was trimmed by 5 bases and the J gene end by 5 bases; junction bases not matched to a gene: 1. CDR3 protein: CASSRQGENIQYF. In nucleotides, the CDR3 is TGTGCCAGCAGTCGACAGGGGGAAAACATTCAGTACTTC.

The V gene is TRBV5-1, the J gene TRBJ2-5; TRBD1 matches 7 bases. This CDR3 is built from 15 residues. Germline V gene sequence: CDR1 SGHRS, CDR2 YFSETQ. J was trimmed by 5 bases and V by 4 bases; bases with no gene match: 11. The CDR3 bases are TGCGCCAGCAGCATGACAGGGACGACCGTGGAGACCCAGTACTTC. This sequence encodes CASSMTGTTVETQYF.